The 16 T cell receptor beta chains reported below all come from one sample, sequenced in a study of CD8+ T cells in alopecia areata. RNA was extracted and reverse transcribed into cDNA as the sequencing template. The data were produced by immunoSEQ multiplex PCR, yet TCRdb's version contains in-frame clones alone and is incomplete. The sample holds roughly 99,000 clones, roughly 89% seen once. The treatment is: oral pan-JAK inhibitor, 5-10 mg twice daily. Specimen: CD8+ T cells sorted from blood, collected at week 24, from a patient treated with tofacitinib. The receptors stem from a human donor with alopecia areata.

V and J are TRBV6-5 and TRBJ2-3, with no clear D. Per the germline V gene, CDR1 is MNHEY and CDR2 is SVGAGI. The CDR3 is 15 residues long. Trimming removed 6 bases from V and 7 bases from J, with 20 bases in between. CDR3 sequence reads: CASSPRANYGHTQYF. CDR3 DNA: TGTGCCAGCAGCCCTAGGGCCAACTATGGCCATACGCAGTATTTT.

V and J are TRBV2 and TRBJ2-7; D not resolved. This CDR3 is 11 amino acids long. Looked up from germline, CDR1 is SNHLY and CDR2 is FYNNEI. Trimming cost V 6 bases and J 3 bases, with 6 bases left between them. This CDR3 reads CASRDFYEQYF. CDR3 DNA: TGTGCCAGCAGGGATTTCTACGAGCAGTACTTC.

For the CDR3, the DNA is TGTGCCAGCAGCCGGGACAGGGAGACTCATGAGCAGTTCTTC. The encoded protein is CASSRDRETHEQFF. The chain has TRBV6-5 and TRBJ2-1; TRBD1 matches at 9 bases. V was clipped by 6 bases and J by 8 bases; unmatched bases: 8. Per germline, CDR1 MNHEY and CDR2 SVGAGI. The CDR3 is made up of 14 amino acids.

V usage is TRBV11-2 and J usage is TRBJ2-4; 14 nucleotides match TRBD2. There are 17 residues in the CDR3. V trimming: 1 base; J trimming: 6 bases; junction bases outside the gene matches: 5. Germline assignment: CDR1 SGHAT and CDR2 FQNNGV. The CDR3 DNA reads TGTGCCAGCAGCTTAGGACTAGCGGGGGGGCCTAGAAACATTCAGTACTTC. Translating gives CASSLGLAGGPRNIQYF.

This chain joins TRBV5-1 and TRBJ1-1; D not resolved. CDR1 is SGHRS, CDR2 YFSETQ, per germline. This CDR3 comprises 14 residues. Trimming shortened V by 4 bases and J by 5 bases, and 15 bases separated the two germline ends. CDR3 coding DNA: TGCGCCAGCAGCGTGCGAGCGAGGGAGACTGAAGCTTTCTTT. Translating gives CASSVRARETEAFF.

The V call is TRBV7-6, the J call TRBJ2-2; 8 positions agree with TRBD1. Trimming at V came to 1 base and at J to 5 bases, leaving 6 bases not matched to a gene. The germline V gene has CDR1 SGHVS and CDR2 FNYEAQ. The CDR3 length is 16 residues. CDR3: CASSLGRGQATGELFF. The CDR3, as DNA: TGTGCCAGCAGCTTAGGGCGGGGACAGGCAACCGGGGAGCTGTTTTTT.

The chain combines TRBV6-4 with TRBJ2-3; D uncertain. The germline V and J ends were trimmed by 0 bases and 0 bases, with 7 bases remaining between them. Germline CDR1 and CDR2: MRHNA and SNTAGT. There are 15 residues in the CDR3. CDR3 sequence: CASSDSAFSTDTQYF. The CDR3 coding sequence is TGTGCCAGCAGTGACTCGGCATTCAGCACAGATACGCAGTATTTT.

The chain is built from TRBV29-1 and TRBJ1-1, with 9 positions matching TRBD1. The ends lost 7 bases at V and 5 bases at J; junction bases unmatched: 8. This CDR3 is built from 13 residues. Germline V lookup: CDR1 SQVTM, CDR2 ANQGSEA. In nucleotides, the CDR3 is TGCAGCGCCGGACAGGGGTTAGGGACTGAAGCTTTCTTT. This codes for CSAGQGLGTEAFF.

V gene TRBV7-2 combines with J gene TRBJ2-7; 15 nucleotides match TRBD2. Per the germline V gene, CDR1 is SGHTA and CDR2 is FQGNSA. This CDR3 comprises 18 residues. Unmatched junction bases numbered 9, after V lost 5 bases and J lost 1 base. The CDR3 region is CASSQNIGTSGGSYEQYF. Written as DNA, the CDR3 is TGTGCCAGCAGCCAGAACATCGGGACTAGCGGGGGGTCCTACGAGCAGTACTTC.

This rearrangement joins TRBV19 to TRBJ2-1, with TRBD1 identical over 7 bases. V dropped 8 bases and J dropped 6; count of bases not matched to a gene: 7. In germline, CDR1 is LNHDA, CDR2 SQIVND (reference sequence). The CDR3 extends over 13 amino acids. The CDR3, as DNA: TGTGCCAGTCAGACAGGGTCCGTCAATGAGCAGTTCTTC. Protein sequence: CASQTGSVNEQFF.

The CDR3 DNA reads TGTGCCAGCAGTGCCGGCGCGGGGGGGCCTGAGACCCAGTACTTC. Its protein is CASSAGAGGPETQYF. V is TRBV2 and J is TRBJ2-5; 9 bases match TRBD2. Germline CDR1 and CDR2: SNHLY and FYNNEI. The CDR3 has 15 residues. Trimming at V came to 4 bases and at J to 5 bases, leaving 8 bases not matched to a gene.

This chain links TRBV25-1 with TRBJ1-1; D is unclear. Germline V CDR1 and CDR2: MGHDK, SYGVNS. Trimming cost V 1 base and J 7 bases, with 4 bases left between them. The length of the CDR3 is 11 residues. CDR3 in amino acids: CASSESIEAFF. CDR3 nucleotide sequence: TGTGCCAGCAGTGAATCCATTGAAGCTTTCTTT.

V and J are TRBV27 and TRBJ2-4; D unclear. There are 16 residues in the CDR3. Per germline, CDR1 MNHEY and CDR2 SMNVEV (reference sequence). The V end was cut by 2 bases, the J end by 0 bases, with 11 bases between. CDR3 in amino acids: CASSLERTTAKNIQYF. CDR3 coding DNA: TGTGCCAGCAGTTTAGAGCGAACGACAGCCAAAAACATTCAGTACTTC.

The chain combines TRBV9 with TRBJ2-7; weak D call: TRBD2 (6 bases). Germline-derived CDR1 and CDR2 are SGDLS and YYNGEE. The CDR3 consists of 16 residues. V lost 0 bases and J 0 bases, leaving 13 bases between the germline ends. This CDR3 is CASSVEGGASSYEQYF. In DNA, the CDR3 is TGTGCCAGCAGCGTAGAGGGCGGGGCAAGCTCCTACGAGCAGTACTTC.

The chain has TRBV6-5 and TRBJ2-5, with D perhaps matching TRBD1 (5 bases). This CDR3 region has 15 residues. V shed 7 bases and J shed 0 bases, with 15 bases lying between them. Germline values: CDR1 MNHEY, CDR2 SVGAGI. The CDR3 region is CASTPLGAHQETQYF. CDR3 coding DNA: TGTGCCAGCACCCCCCTTGGGGCTCACCAAGAGACCCAGTACTTC.

Here the CDR3 reads CASSPGGGGLQETQYF. CDR3 sequence (DNA): TGTGCCAGCAGCCCCGGTGGCGGGGGGCTTCAAGAGACCCAGTACTTC. The chain joins TRBV7-8 to TRBJ2-5; TRBD2 matches at 8 bases. V lost 5 bases, J lost 2 bases, and 10 bases stayed unmatched. The CDR3 runs 16 residues. Germline CDR1 reads SGHVS; CDR2 reads FQNEAQ.